This entry lists 24 T cell receptor beta chains sequenced from one sample in a study of T cell responses to AZD1222 COVID-19 vaccine. TCRdb's table, derived via immunoSEQ multiplex PCR, lists solely in-frame clones and lacks some. Counted here are around 140,000 clones, around 94% occurring once; the ten biggest clones make up approximately 12%. Here the sequenced sample was peripheral blood, taken after recovery from COVID-19. Receptor source: an adult who had recovered from COVID-19.

This rearrangement joins TRBV3-1 (or the pseudogene TRBV3-2) to TRBJ1-5; D ambiguous. There are 15 residues in the CDR3. Germline V gives CDR1 LGHDT, CDR2 YNNKEL (reference sequence). Trimming took 4 bases from V and 8 from J, leaving 18 bases between them. CDR3 DNA sequence: TGTGCCAGCAGCCCTCCGAGTCTCAGGCACAAGCCCCAGCATTTT. Amino acids: CASSPPSLRHKPQHF.

This chain links TRBV4-1 with TRBJ2-5, with 7 bases that match TRBD1. The V gene end was trimmed by 0 bases and the J gene end by 1 base; junction bases not matched to a gene: 11. The CDR3 extends over 18 amino acids. The germline CDR1 and CDR2 sequences are MGHRA and YSYEKL. The CDR3 loop reads CASSQERGREIIQETQYF. As DNA, the CDR3 is TGCGCCAGCAGCCAAGAGAGGGGGCGCGAGATTATCCAAGAGACCCAGTACTTC.

The gene calls are TRBV12-3 or TRBV12-4 and TRBJ2-1; D remains unclear. V was pared by 3 bases and J by 8 bases, with 5 bases between. The CDR3 contains 11 residues. This CDR3 reads CASSFGHEQFF. CDR3 sequence (DNA): TGTGCCAGCAGTTTCGGGCATGAGCAGTTCTTC.

The V gene is TRBV2, the J gene TRBJ1-3, with TRBD1 matching over 8 bases. CDR1 and CDR2 from the germline V gene are SNHLY and FYNNEI. This CDR3 comprises 15 residues. V was pared by 2 bases and J by 7 bases, with 7 bases of the junction left unmatched. CDR3 sequence reads: CASSERTGKGNTIYF. CDR3 in DNA: TGTGCCAGCAGTGAACGGACAGGGAAGGGGAACACCATATATTTT.

This chain links TRBV19 with TRBJ2-5; D is possibly TRBD2 (5 bases). The germline CDR1 and CDR2 sequences are LNHDA and SQIVND (reference sequence). Trimming removed 5 bases at V and 2 bases at J, with 9 bases between. This CDR3 has 13 residues. CDR3 nucleotide sequence: TGTGCCAGTAGTCCCCAGCGGCAAGAGACCCAGTACTTC. It translates to CASSPQRQETQYF.

This chain connects TRBV27 to TRBJ2-7; D is possibly TRBD1 or TRBD2 (5 bases each). The CDR3 is made up of 16 amino acids. The germline V and J ends were trimmed by 6 bases and 2 bases, with 20 bases remaining between them. Per the germline V gene, CDR1 is MNHEY and CDR2 is SMNVEV (reference sequence). The CDR3 DNA sequence: TGTGCCAGCAGCCATAGCACCGGGGCATCGACCTACGAGCAGTACTTC. It translates to CASSHSTGASTYEQYF.

This chain joins TRBV6-1 and TRBJ2-7; TRBD2 matches at 7 bases. The ends lost 0 bases at V and 3 bases at J; junction bases unmatched: 5. The germline V gene encodes CDR1 MNHNS and CDR2 SASEGT. This CDR3 has 15 residues. In DNA, the CDR3 is TGTGCCAGCAGTGAAGCGCAGTCGGGGGGCTACGAGCAGTACTTC. This gives the protein CASSEAQSGGYEQYF.

This clone is a singleton in its sample. Here the CDR3 DNA reads TGTGCCAGCAGTGGTGGGAAGCTGGTCAATGAGCAGTTCTTC. Amino acids: CASSGGKLVNEQFF. The chain uses TRBV6-2 or TRBV6-3 and TRBJ2-1; D gene uncertain. This CDR3 is built from 14 residues. Trimming shortened V by 5 bases and J by 6 bases, and 14 bases separated the two germline ends. The germline V gene encodes CDR1 MNHEY and CDR2 SVGEGT.

The V gene is TRBV28, the J gene TRBJ2-3; D is uncertain. This CDR3 contains 10 residues. Per germline, CDR1 MDHEN and CDR2 SYDVKM. The ends were cut back, 3 bases at V and 6 bases at J, with 1 base in the middle. The CDR3 nucleotides read TGTGCCAGCAGTTTGGATACGCAGTATTTT. Protein sequence: CASSLDTQYF. Using reference TRBV28 and TRBJ2-3 for the parts outside the CDR3, the full variable domain is DVKVTQSSRYLVKRTGEKVFLECVQDMDHENMFWYRQDPGLGLRLIYFSYDVKMKEKGDIPEGYSVSREKKERFSLILESASTNQTSMYLCASSLDTQYFGPGTRLTVL.

This chain uses TRBV4-1 with TRBJ2-7; 7 positions match TRBD2. V lost 0 bases and J lost 3; bases outside the gene matches: 8. The germline V gene has CDR1 MGHRA and CDR2 YSYEKL. This CDR3 comprises 16 residues. The CDR3 spells CASSQDLWGGIYEQYF. In DNA form, the CDR3 reads TGCGCCAGCAGCCAAGATCTATGGGGAGGGATCTACGAGCAGTACTTC.

For the CDR3, the DNA is TGTGCCAGCAGTTTAATTGGACAGGGGGCATTCAACTATGGCTACACCTTC. This codes for CASSLIGQGAFNYGYTF. This sequence joins TRBV28 and TRBJ1-2; 11 bases map to TRBD1. Germline V gene data show CDR1 as MDHEN and CDR2 as SYDVKM. Unmatched junction bases numbered 7, after V lost 2 bases and J lost 2 bases. This CDR3 region has 17 residues.

V gene TRBV30 combines with J gene TRBJ2-7, with D possibly being TRBD1 (5 bases). V was cut by 0 bases and J by 4 bases, with 10 bases left in between. The CDR3 has 13 amino acids. Germline assignment: CDR1 GTSNPN and CDR2 SVGIG (reference sequence). CDR3 sequence: CAWSVGQEYEQYF. CDR3 DNA: TGTGCCTGGAGTGTAGGACAAGAATACGAGCAGTACTTC.

This clone was recorded only once. The CDR3 DNA follows: TGTGCCAGCAGCTTGCAGGGGGCTGCCTACGAGCAGTACTTC. As protein: CASSLQGAAYEQYF. V usage is TRBV5-6 and J usage is TRBJ2-7, with TRBD1 matching over 8 bases. V gave up 1 base and J gave up 2 bases; unmatched junction bases: 2. The germline V gene encodes CDR1 SGHDT and CDR2 YYEEEE. This CDR3 region has 14 residues.

This clone was observed once. The chain uses TRBV18 and TRBJ1-4, with 10 nucleotides matching TRBD1. This CDR3 spans 20 amino acids. The V gene end was trimmed by 0 bases and the J gene end by 0 bases; junction bases not matched to a gene: 10. In germline, CDR1 is KGHSH, CDR2 LQKENI. CDR3 bases: TGTGCCAGCTCACCACCTCTCGGACAGGGGGGCTTTGCAACTAATGAAAAACTGTTTTTT. Translating gives CASSPPLGQGGFATNEKLFF.

For the CDR3, the DNA is TGCGCCAGCAGTCAACGGGACAGGGGTTTCGGCTACACCTTC. Its translation is CASSQRDRGFGYTF. V usage is TRBV23-1 and J usage is TRBJ1-2; 10 bases map to TRBD1. TRBV23-1 carries the ORF label, with uncertain function. The CDR3 totals 14 residues. V was clipped by 2 bases and J by 8 bases; unmatched bases: 5.

The rearrangement joins TRBV11-2 to TRBJ2-7; possibly TRBD2 for D (5 bases). V lost 0 bases and J 3 bases, leaving 9 bases between the germline ends. Germline CDR1 SGHAT, CDR2 FQNNGV. The CDR3 extends over 14 amino acids. CDR3 sequence (DNA): TGTGCCAGCAGCTTAGATGCGGGTGTCTACGAGCAGTACTTC. This sequence encodes CASSLDAGVYEQYF.

This chain joins TRBV3-1 (or the pseudogene TRBV3-2) and TRBJ2-5, with 12 bases aligning to TRBD2. CDR1 and CDR2 (germline): LGHDT, YNNKEL (reference sequence). The CDR3 is 16 amino acids. J gave up 5 bases and V 4 bases, and 8 bases lay outside the gene matches. This CDR3 is CASSPRLAGVSETQYF. The CDR3 DNA reads TGTGCCAGCAGCCCCCGACTAGCGGGAGTGTCTGAGACCCAGTACTTC.

The chain employs TRBV2 and TRBJ1-1; TRBD1 matches 7 bases. Germline lookup yields CDR1 SNHLY and CDR2 FYNNEI. The CDR3 is made up of 13 amino acids. Trimming at V came to 4 bases and at J to 5 bases, leaving 4 bases not matched to a gene. The CDR3 loop reads CASSVLQGTEAFF. The CDR3 DNA follows: TGTGCCAGCAGTGTGCTACAGGGGACTGAAGCTTTCTTT.

The CDR3 sequence is CSASPPANQPQHF. The CDR3 coding sequence is TGCAGTGCTAGTCCCCCGGCTAATCAGCCCCAGCATTTT. The V and J genes are TRBV20-1 and TRBJ1-5; D not resolved. The CDR3 contains 13 residues. Germline loops: CDR1 DFQATT, CDR2 SNEGSKA (reference sequence). Trimming stripped 3 bases from V and 4 bases from J, with 10 bases between.

This clone showed up just a few times. The gene calls are TRBV4-2 and TRBJ2-3, with D perhaps matching TRBD1 (5 bases). The V end lost 1 base, the J end lost 6 bases, and 11 bases lay between the germline ends. CDR1 and CDR2 (germline): LGHNA, YNFKEQ. This CDR3 contains 14 residues. CDR3 DNA sequence: TGTGCCAGCAGCCAAGGGTCAGGGCGGGATACGCAGTATTTT. Protein product: CASSQGSGRDTQYF.

The chain recombines TRBV4-2 with TRBJ1-5; 12 bases line up with TRBD1. J was trimmed by 3 bases and V by 3 bases; bases with no gene match: 3. The germline V gene has CDR1 LGHNA and CDR2 YNFKEQ. This CDR3 has 16 amino acids. The CDR3 DNA follows: TGTGCCAGCAGCCATGGGACAGGGGGCTTCAATCAGCCCCAGCATTTT. Residues: CASSHGTGGFNQPQHF.

The gene calls are TRBV6-1 and TRBJ1-1, with 11 bases that match TRBD1. The CDR3 sequence is 17 residues long. Germline V gives CDR1 MNHNS, CDR2 SASEGT. The J segment lost 4 bases and the V segment lost 3 bases, leaving 10 bases of the junction unmatched. The CDR3 here is CASSDALAGTGGTEAFF. Written as DNA, the CDR3 is TGTGCCAGCAGTGACGCCTTGGCCGGGACAGGGGGCACTGAAGCTTTCTTT.

This clone was seen a few times. The V and J genes are TRBV27 and TRBJ2-7; 11 nucleotides match TRBD2. This CDR3 is built from 15 residues. The junction had 7 bases not matched to a gene; V was cut back by 6 bases and J by 3 bases. The germline CDR1 and CDR2 sequences are MNHEY and SMNVEV (reference sequence). The DNA of the CDR3 is TGTGCCAGCAGAAGGGGGACTAGCGGATACTACGAGCAGTACTTC. Encoded protein: CASRRGTSGYYEQYF.

This clone was found once. The V gene is TRBV7-3, the J gene TRBJ1-2; 7 nucleotides align to TRBD1. Losses at the gene ends were 3 bases for V and 6 bases for J; bases not matched to a gene: 4. This CDR3 has 13 residues. Per the germline V gene, CDR1 is SGHTA and CDR2 is FQGTGA. CDR3 coding DNA: TGTGCCAGCAGCTTGATAGGGGGCGATGGCTACACCTTC. Translated: CASSLIGGDGYTF. Variable domain in full (rest from reference TRBV7-3 and TRBJ1-2): GAGVSQTPSNKVTEKGKYVELRCDPISGHTALYWYRQSLGQGPEFLIYFQGTGAADDSGLPNDRFFAVRPEGSVSTLKIQRTERGDSAVYLCASSLIGGDGYTFGSGTRLTVV.